What follows are 4 T cell receptor beta chains derived from one specimen sequenced in a study of blood T cell repertoires in COVID-19. Assay used: immunoSEQ multiplex PCR; TCRdb lists only in-frame clones, some missing. The sample yields about 150,000 clones, around 87% seen once. The source material was peripheral blood. These TCRs come from an elderly man with acute or convalescent COVID-19.

This clone was recorded only once. The chain recombines TRBV7-6 with TRBJ1-5; TRBD1 might be the D (6 bases). This CDR3 spans 15 amino acids. The germline CDR1 and CDR2 sequences are SGHVS and FNYEAQ. V was pared by 5 bases and J by 7 bases, with 18 bases between. The CDR3 reads CASSEQGDGLQPQHF. The DNA of the CDR3 is TGTGCCAGCAGCGAACAGGGAGACGGGTTACAGCCCCAGCATTTT. Full variable domain (remainder filled in from reference TRBV7-6 and TRBJ1-5): GAGVSQSPRYKVTKRGQDVALRCDPISGHVSLYWYRQALGQGPEFLTYFNYEAQQDKSGLPNDRFSAERPEGSISTLTIQRTEQRDSAMYRCASSEQGDGLQPQHFGDGTRLSIL.

The chain carries TRBV13 and TRBJ2-1; the match to TRBD2 covers 8 bases. The V segment lost 5 bases and the J segment 8 bases; nucleotides outside the gene matches: 17. The CDR3 totals 17 residues. Looked up from germline, CDR1 is PRHDT and CDR2 is FYEKMQ (reference sequence). The CDR3 DNA sequence: TGTGCCAGCAGCCTCCAATTGGGGGGCGGGAGGTTCCATGAGCAGTTCTTC. Its translation is CASSLQLGGGRFHEQFF.

The chain is built from TRBV18 and TRBJ1-5, with a weak D call TRBD1 (5 bases). CDR3 size: 13 residues. In germline, CDR1 is KGHSH, CDR2 LQKENI. The V and J ends lost 2 bases and 5 bases respectively, with 7 bases between them. CDR3 residues: CASSPEQDQPQHF. In DNA, the CDR3 is TGTGCCAGCTCACCAGAACAGGATCAGCCCCAGCATTTT.

The chain uses TRBV12-3 or TRBV12-4 and TRBJ2-3; 8 bases match TRBD1. Trimming removed 6 bases from V and 5 bases from J; junction bases left unmatched: 4. This CDR3 has 13 amino acids. The CDR3 here is CASRGGTGDTQYF. The CDR3 DNA reads as TGTGCCAGCAGAGGGGGGACAGGAGATACGCAGTATTTT.